This T cell receptor (beta chain) was found in a study of blood T cell repertoires in COVID-19. Overall study: The cDNA or gDNA used as material had been derived from T cells, B-cell-depleted T cells, or PBMCs.

The germline CDR1 and CDR2 sequences are SGHRS and YFSETQ. After removal of 4 bases from V and 5 bases from J, the junction contained 13 bases not matched to a gene. This CDR3 has 19 residues. Methods used by the authors: Using reference gene primer amplification, nucleated cell counts were estimated. TCRdb's table, derived via immunoSEQ multiplex PCR, lists solely in-frame clones and lacks some. D and trimming come from the DNA, and the V and J calls and clone size come from that table. The repertoire has some 250,000 clones, roughly 80% of them found once; the top ten carry 3.4%. V is TRBV5-1 and J is TRBJ2-3; 16 nucleotides agree with TRBD2. The receptor was isolated from a woman between 18 and 29 years old with acute or convalescent COVID-19. Material for sequencing was peripheral blood. This CDR3 reads CASSPGLAGGSLVRDTQYF. The CDR3 bases are TGCGCCAGCAGCCCGGGACTAGCGGGAGGGAGTCTAGTTCGAGATACGCAGTATTTT. Supplemented by reference TRBV5-1 and TRBJ2-3, the full variable domain reads KAGVTQTPRYLIKTRGQQVTLSCSPISGHRSVSWYQQTPGQGLQFLFEYFSETQRNKGNFPGRFSGRQFSNSRSEMNVSTLELGDSALYLCASSPGLAGGSLVRDTQYFGPGTRLTVL.